The source of this TCR beta chain is a study of blood T cell repertoires in COVID-19. CDR3 length: 16 amino acids. Per the germline V gene, CDR1 is SGHKS and CDR2 is YYEKEE (reference sequence). Trimming left V 0 bases short and J 6 bases short, with 13 bases between. Authors' methods: Estimated nucleated cell counts came from reference gene primer amplification. Clones were read by immunoSEQ multiplex PCR, and TCRdb kept only the in-frame ones, dropping some. That table gives V, J and clone size, and the DNA gave D and trimming. The sample has some 120,000 clones, about four fifths seen once. This rearrangement joins TRBV5-5 to TRBJ1-6; D remains unclear. This TCR derives from a man of 80 years or more with active or convalescent COVID-19. The source material was peripheral blood. This CDR3 is CASSLVGNGGNSPLHF. In nucleotides, the CDR3 is TGTGCCAGCAGCTTGGTCGGGAATGGAGGTAATTCACCCCTCCACTTT.